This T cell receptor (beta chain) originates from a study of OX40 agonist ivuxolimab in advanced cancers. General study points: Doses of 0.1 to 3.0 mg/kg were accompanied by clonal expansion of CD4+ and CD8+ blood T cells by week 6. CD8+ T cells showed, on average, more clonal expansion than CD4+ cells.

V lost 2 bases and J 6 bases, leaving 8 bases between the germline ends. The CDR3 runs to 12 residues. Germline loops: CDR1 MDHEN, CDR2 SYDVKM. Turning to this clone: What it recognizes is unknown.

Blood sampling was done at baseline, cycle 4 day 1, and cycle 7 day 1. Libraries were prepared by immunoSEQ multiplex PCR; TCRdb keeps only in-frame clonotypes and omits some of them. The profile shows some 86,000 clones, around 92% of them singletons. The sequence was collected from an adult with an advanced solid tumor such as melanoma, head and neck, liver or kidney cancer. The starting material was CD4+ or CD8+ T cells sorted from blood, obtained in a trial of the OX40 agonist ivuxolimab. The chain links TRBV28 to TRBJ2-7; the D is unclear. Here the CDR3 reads CASSLLETEQYF. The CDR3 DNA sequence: TGTGCCAGCAGTTTACTGGAAACCGAGCAGTACTTC.